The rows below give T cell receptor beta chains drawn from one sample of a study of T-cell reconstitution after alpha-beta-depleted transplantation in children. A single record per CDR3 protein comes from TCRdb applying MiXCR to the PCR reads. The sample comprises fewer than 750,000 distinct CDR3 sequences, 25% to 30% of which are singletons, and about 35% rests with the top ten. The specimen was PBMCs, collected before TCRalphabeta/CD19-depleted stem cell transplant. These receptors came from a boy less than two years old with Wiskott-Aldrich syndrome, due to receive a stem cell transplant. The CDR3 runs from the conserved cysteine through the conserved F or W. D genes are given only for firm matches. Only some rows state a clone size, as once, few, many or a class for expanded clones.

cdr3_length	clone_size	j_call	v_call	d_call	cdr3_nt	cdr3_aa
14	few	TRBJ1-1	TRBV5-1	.	TGCGCCAGCAGCTTGGACCGCTTGGAGGTTGAAGCTTTCTTT	CASSLDRLEVEAFF
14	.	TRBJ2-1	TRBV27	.	TGTGCCAGCAGTCTGAGGGGAAACAACAATGAGCAGTTCTTC	CASSLRGNNNEQFF
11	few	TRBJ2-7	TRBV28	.	TGTGCCAGCACTTATAACTACGAGCAGTACTTC	CASTYNYEQYF
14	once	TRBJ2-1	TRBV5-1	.	TGCGCCAGCAGCTTGGTGGGGTCTGACAATGAGCAGTTCTTC	CASSLVGSDNEQFF
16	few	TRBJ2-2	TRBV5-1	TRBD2	TGCGCCAGCACCAAGGAGCGGGAGGCCCTCGACGGGGAGCTGTTTTTT	CASTKEREALDGELFF
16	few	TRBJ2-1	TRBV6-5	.	TGTGCCAGCAGTTACCGGACAGGGGGTGATACTAGCGGGATGTTCTTC	CASSYRTGGDTSGMFF
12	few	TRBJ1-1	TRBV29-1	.	TGCAGCGTTGCCTTTCAGGGAACTGAAGCTTTCTTT	CSVAFQGTEAFF
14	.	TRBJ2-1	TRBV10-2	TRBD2	TGCGCCAGCAGACTAGCGGGATCCCTTAATGAGCAGTTCTTC	CASRLAGSLNEQFF
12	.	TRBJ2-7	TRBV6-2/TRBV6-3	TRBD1	TGTGCCAGCTGTCAGGGGGCCGTCGAGCAGTACTTC	CASCQGAVEQYF
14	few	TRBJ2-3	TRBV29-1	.	TGCAGCGTTGACGGGATTAGCGGCACAGATACGCAGTATTTT	CSVDGISGTDTQYF
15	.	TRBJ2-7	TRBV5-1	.	TGCGCCAGCAGCGGGCCCTCCAAGGGGATAGGGGAGCAGTACTTC	CASSGPSKGIGEQYF
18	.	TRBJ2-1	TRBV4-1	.	TGCGCCAGCAGCCAGGATCTAAAGCAGGGATTCGCCTACAATGAGCAGTTCTTC	CASSQDLKQGFAYNEQFF
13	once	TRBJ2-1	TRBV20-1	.	TGCAGTGCTAGAGAGTGGGTATACAATGAGCAGTTCTTC	CSAREWVYNEQFF
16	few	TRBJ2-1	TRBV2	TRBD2	TGTGCCAGCAGCGAGCAACTAGCGGGAGTCGGCAATGAGCAGTTCTTC	CASSEQLAGVGNEQFF
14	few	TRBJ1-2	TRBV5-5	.	TGTGCCAGCAGCTCGGGACACCCAAACTATGGCTACACCTTC	CASSSGHPNYGYTF
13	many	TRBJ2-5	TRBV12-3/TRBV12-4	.	TGCGCCAGCAGCTTGAGAGGAAAAGAGACCCAGTACTTC	CASSLRGKETQYF
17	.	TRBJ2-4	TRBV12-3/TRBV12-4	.	TGTGCCAGCAGCGACAGGCCCCATCTGCTAGCCAAAAACATTCAGTACTTC	CASSDRPHLLAKNIQYF
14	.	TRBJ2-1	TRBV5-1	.	TGCGCCAGCAGCCCCCCCCCGCCCAGGGTGGAGCAGTTCTTC	CASSPPPPRVEQFF
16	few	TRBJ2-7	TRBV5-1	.	TGCGCCAGCAGGTTCGACCCGCGACAGGAGAGGGCCGAGCAGTACTTC	CASRFDPRQERAEQYF
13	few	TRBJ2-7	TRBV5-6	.	TGTGCCAGCAGGCGGACTGGTAGCGTCGAGCAGTACTTC	CASRRTGSVEQYF
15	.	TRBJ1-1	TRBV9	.	TGTGCCAGCAGCGTCGGGGGACTTATGAACACTGAAGCTTTCTTT	CASSVGGLMNTEAFF
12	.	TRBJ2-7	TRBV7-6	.	TGTGCCAGCAGCTTAATAGCTAGCGAGCAGTACTTC	CASSLIASEQYF
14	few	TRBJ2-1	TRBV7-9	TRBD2	TGTGCCAGCAGCTTAGTCCTAGCGGCCAATGAGCAGTTCTTC	CASSLVLAANEQFF
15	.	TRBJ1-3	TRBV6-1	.	TGTGCCAGCAGGAGGGCCTTCCTCTCTGGAAACACCATATATTTT	CASRRAFLSGNTIYF
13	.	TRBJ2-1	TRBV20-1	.	TGCAGTGCTAGAAGGTCGGGGCGATTTGAGCAGTTCTTC	CSARRSGRFEQFF
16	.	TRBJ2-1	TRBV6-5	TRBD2	TGTGCCAGCAGTTACATAGGTGGACTAGCAGGCAATGAGCAGTTCTTC	CASSYIGGLAGNEQFF
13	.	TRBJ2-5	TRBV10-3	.	TGTGCCATCGCAGACCCCGGGCAAGAGACCCAGTACTTC	CAIADPGQETQYF
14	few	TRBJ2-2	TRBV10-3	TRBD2	TGTGCCATCAGGTCTAGCGGGGGGACCGGGGAGCTGTTTTTT	CAIRSSGGTGELFF
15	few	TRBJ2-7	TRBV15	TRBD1	TGTGCCACCAGCAGAGGGGGGACAGGGTCCTTCGAGCAGTACTTC	CATSRGGTGSFEQYF
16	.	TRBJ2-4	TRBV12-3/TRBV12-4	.	TGTGCCAGCAGTTTTGACAGGTCCTCTGCCAAAAACATTCAGTACTTC	CASSFDRSSAKNIQYF
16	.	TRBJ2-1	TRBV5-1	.	TGCGCCAGCAGCCAGGGCGGGCTGAGCTCCTACAATGAGCAGTTCTTC	CASSQGGLSSYNEQFF
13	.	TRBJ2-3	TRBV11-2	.	TGTGCCAGCAGCACCCATGGCACAGATACGCAGTATTTT	CASSTHGTDTQYF
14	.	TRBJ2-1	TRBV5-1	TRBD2	TGCGCCAGCAGCGGGAGGGGACCCGGGCATGAGCAGTTCTTC	CASSGRGPGHEQFF
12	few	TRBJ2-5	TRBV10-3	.	TGTGCCATCAAGGGACACCAAGAGACCCAGTACTTC	CAIKGHQETQYF
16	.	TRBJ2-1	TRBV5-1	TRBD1	TGCGCCAGCAGCCGGACAGGGGTGAGCTCCTACAATGAGCAGTTCTTC	CASSRTGVSSYNEQFF
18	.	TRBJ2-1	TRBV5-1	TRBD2	TGCGCCAGCAGCCCCCTAGCGGGAGGAGGGAGCTCCTACAATGAGCAGTTCTTC	CASSPLAGGGSSYNEQFF
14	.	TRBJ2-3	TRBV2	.	TGTGCCAGCAGACCGACAGGCCCCACAGATACGCAGTATTTT	CASRPTGPTDTQYF
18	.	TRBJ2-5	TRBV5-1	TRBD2	TGCGCCAGCAGCTTTGGTCCTTGGACTAGCGGGAGCCAAGAGACCCAGTACTTC	CASSFGPWTSGSQETQYF
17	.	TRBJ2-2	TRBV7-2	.	TGTGCCAGCAGCTTTTTCGGGTCTGCATTAAACACCGGGGAGCTGTTTTTT	CASSFFGSALNTGELFF
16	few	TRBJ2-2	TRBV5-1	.	TGCGCCAGCAGCTTGGCGGTAGCGGAGATAACCGGGGAGCTGTTTTTT	CASSLAVAEITGELFF
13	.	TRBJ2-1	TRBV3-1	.	TGTGCCAGCAGCCAAGTCTACGGGAATGAGCAGTTCTTC	CASSQVYGNEQFF
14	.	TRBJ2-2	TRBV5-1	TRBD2	TGCGCCAGCAGCTTAGCGGGATCATCCGGGGAGCTGTTTTTT	CASSLAGSSGELFF
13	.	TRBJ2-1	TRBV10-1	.	TGCGCCAGCAGTGCTTCGGCTACTCATGAGCAGTTCTTC	CASSASATHEQFF
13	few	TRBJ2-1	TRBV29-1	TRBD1	TGCAGCGTTGAACCGGGACAGTACAATGAGCAGTTCTTC	CSVEPGQYNEQFF
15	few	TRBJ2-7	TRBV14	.	TGTGCCAGCAGCAAAGGAAGAGACAGATCGTACGAGCAGTACTTC	CASSKGRDRSYEQYF
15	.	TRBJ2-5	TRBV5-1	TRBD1	TGCGCCAGCAGCTCACAGGGGATCTGGGAAGAGACCCAGTACTTC	CASSSQGIWEETQYF
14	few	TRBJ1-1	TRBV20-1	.	TGCAGTGCTAGAGAAAAACAGGTGAACACTGAAGCTTTCTTT	CSAREKQVNTEAFF
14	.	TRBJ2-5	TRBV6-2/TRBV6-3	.	TGTGCCAGCACCTTACGTCGGGGTGAGGGGACCCAGTACTTC	CASTLRRGEGTQYF
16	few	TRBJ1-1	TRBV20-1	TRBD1	TGCAGTGCTAGAGATCTTATCGGGACAGGGGGCACTGAAGCTTTCTTT	CSARDLIGTGGTEAFF
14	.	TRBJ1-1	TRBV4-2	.	TGTGCCAGCAGCCTACAGGCGATGAACACTGAAGCTTTCTTT	CASSLQAMNTEAFF
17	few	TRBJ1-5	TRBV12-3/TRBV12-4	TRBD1	TGTGCCAGCAGGAGGGGACAGGGGGCCAGGGGCAATCAGCCCCAGCATTTT	CASRRGQGARGNQPQHF
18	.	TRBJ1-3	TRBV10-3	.	TGTGCCATCAGTGGACAAATGACAAGGGGGGTTTCTGGAAACACCATATATTTT	CAISGQMTRGVSGNTIYF
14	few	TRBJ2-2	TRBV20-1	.	TGCAGTGCAACTGACCCGAGGAACACCGGGGAGCTGTTTTTT	CSATDPRNTGELFF
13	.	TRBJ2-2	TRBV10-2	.	TGCGCCACGGACGTCGGGGCCCCCGGGGAGCTGTTTTTT	CATDVGAPGELFF
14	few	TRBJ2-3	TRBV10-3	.	TGTGCCATCAGTTCGGGAGACGGCCCAGATACGCAGTATTTT	CAISSGDGPDTQYF